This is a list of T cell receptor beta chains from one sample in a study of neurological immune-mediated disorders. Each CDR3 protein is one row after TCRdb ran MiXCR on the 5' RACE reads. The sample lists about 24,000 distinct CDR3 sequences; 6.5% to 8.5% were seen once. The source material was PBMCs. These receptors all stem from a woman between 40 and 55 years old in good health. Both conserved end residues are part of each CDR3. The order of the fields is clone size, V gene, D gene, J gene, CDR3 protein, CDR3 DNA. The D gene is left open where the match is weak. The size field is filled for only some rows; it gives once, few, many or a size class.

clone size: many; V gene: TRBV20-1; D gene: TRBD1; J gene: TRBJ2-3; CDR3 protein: CSAREGTGGWSDTQYF; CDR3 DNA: TGCAGTGCTAGAGAGGGGACAGGGGGATGGTCAGATACGCAGTATTTT
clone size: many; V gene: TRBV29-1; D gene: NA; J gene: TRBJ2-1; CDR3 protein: CSGTTINEQFF; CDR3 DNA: TGCAGCGGTACAACTATCAATGAGCAGTTCTTC
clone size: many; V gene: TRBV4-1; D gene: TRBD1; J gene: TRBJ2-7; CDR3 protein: CASRPDRGSYEQYF; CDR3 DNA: TGCGCCAGCAGACCGGACAGGGGCTCCTACGAGCAGTACTTC
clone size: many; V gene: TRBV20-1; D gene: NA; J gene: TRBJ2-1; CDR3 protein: CSARAPLAEKYNEQFF; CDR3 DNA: TGCAGTGCTAGAGCTCCCTTAGCGGAAAAATACAATGAGCAGTTCTTC
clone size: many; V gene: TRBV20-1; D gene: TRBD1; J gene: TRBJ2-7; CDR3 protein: CSANFGQGSYEQYF; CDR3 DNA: TGCAGTGCCAATTTCGGACAGGGATCCTACGAGCAGTACTTC
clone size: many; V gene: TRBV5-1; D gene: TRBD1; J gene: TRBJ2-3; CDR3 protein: CASSTGTGVTDTQYF; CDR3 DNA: TGCGCCAGCAGCACCGGGACAGGGGTCACAGATACGCAGTATTTT
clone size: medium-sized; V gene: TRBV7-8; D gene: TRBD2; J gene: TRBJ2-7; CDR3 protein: CASSLGGTSGYEQYF; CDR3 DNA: TGTGCCAGCAGCTTAGGTGGGACTAGCGGCTACGAGCAGTACTTC
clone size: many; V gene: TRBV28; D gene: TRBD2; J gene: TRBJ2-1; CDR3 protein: CASSPTPGRGRASLYEQFF; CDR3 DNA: TGTGCCAGCAGTCCTACACCGGGGCGCGGGAGGGCCTCTCTTTACGAGCAGTTCTTC
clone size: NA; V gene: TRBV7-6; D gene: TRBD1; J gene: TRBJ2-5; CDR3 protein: CASSLTGQLSGETQYF; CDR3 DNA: TGTGCCAGCAGCTTAACGGGACAGCTTAGTGGGGAGACCCAGTACTTC
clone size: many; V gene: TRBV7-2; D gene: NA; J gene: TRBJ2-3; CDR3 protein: CASSPYSRLQYF; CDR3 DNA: TGTGCCAGCAGCCCATACTCGAGACTGCAGTATTTT
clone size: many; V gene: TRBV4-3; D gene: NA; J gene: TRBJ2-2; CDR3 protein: CASSQAHLSNTGELFF; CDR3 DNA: TGCGCCAGCAGCCAAGCCCACCTATCGAACACCGGGGAGCTGTTTTTT
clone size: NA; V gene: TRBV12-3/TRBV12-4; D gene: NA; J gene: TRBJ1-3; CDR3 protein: CATGEGHSGNTIYF; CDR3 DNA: TGTGCCACCGGGGAGGGACACTCTGGAAACACCATATATTTT
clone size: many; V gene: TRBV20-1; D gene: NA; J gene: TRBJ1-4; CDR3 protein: CSARDPTNGEKLFF; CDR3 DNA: TGCAGTGCTAGAGACCCCACCAATGGGGAAAAACTGTTTTTT
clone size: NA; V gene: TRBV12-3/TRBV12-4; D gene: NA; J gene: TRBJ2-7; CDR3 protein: CASSRQRSYEQYF; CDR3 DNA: TGTGCCAGCAGCCGACAGAGATCCTACGAGCAGTACTTC
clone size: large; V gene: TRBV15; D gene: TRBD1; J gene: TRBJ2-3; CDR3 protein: CATSRVSGGGNTDTQYF; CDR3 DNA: TGTGCCACCAGCAGAGTTTCAGGGGGCGGTAACACAGATACGCAGTATTTT
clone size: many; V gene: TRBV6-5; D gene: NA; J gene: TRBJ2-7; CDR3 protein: CATQVGLGSYEQYF; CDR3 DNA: TGTGCCACCCAGGTAGGACTCGGGTCCTACGAGCAGTACTTC
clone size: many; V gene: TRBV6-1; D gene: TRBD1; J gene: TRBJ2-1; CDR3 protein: CASSERTGRMTNEQFF; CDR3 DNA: TGTGCCAGCAGTGAAAGGACAGGGAGGATGACCAATGAGCAGTTCTTC
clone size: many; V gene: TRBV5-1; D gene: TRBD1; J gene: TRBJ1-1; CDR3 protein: CASSLEGALNTEAFF; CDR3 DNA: TGCGCCAGCAGCTTGGAGGGGGCCCTGAACACTGAAGCTTTCTTT
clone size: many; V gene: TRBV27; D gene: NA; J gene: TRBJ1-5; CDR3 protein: CASSFEGRVNQPQHF; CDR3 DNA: TGTGCCAGCAGTTTTGAAGGCAGGGTAAACCAGCCCCAGCATTTT
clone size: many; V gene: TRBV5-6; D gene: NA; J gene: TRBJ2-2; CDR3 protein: CASSLAGANTGELFF; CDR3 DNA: TGTGCCAGCAGCTTGGCGGGTGCGAACACCGGGGAGCTGTTTTTT
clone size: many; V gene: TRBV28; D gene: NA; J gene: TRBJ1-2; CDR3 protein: CASSFGQNTYGYTF; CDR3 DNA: TGTGCCAGCAGTTTTGGACAGAACACCTATGGCTACACCTTC
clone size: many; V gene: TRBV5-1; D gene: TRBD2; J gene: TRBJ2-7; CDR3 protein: CASSLATLAGTYEQYF; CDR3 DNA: TGCGCCAGCAGCTTGGCCACACTAGCGGGAACCTACGAGCAGTACTTC
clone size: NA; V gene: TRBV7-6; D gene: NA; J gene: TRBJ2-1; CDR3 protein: CASSLAGGGEQFF; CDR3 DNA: TGTGCCAGCAGCTTAGCGGGGGGCGGTGAGCAGTTCTTC
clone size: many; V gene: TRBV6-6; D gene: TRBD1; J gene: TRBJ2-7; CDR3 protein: CASTATGTGGHEQYF; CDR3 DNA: TGTGCCAGTACGGCCACCGGGACAGGGGGCCACGAGCAGTACTTC
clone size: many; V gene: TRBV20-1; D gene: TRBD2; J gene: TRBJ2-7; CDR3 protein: CSARGGLAGTLYEQYF; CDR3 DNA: TGCAGTGCTAGAGGGGGACTAGCGGGGACTTTATATGAGCAGTACTTC
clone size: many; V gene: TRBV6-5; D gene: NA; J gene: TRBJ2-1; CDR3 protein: CASRRKLSSPNEQFF; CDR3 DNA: TGTGCCAGCAGGAGAAAGCTCTCGTCCCCAAATGAGCAGTTCTTC
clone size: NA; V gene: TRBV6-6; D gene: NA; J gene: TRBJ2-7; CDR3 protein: CASSYNSYEQYF; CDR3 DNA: TGTGCCAGCAGTTATAACTCCTACGAGCAGTACTTC
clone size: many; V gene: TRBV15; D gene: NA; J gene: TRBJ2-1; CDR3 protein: CATSRGAGSRVNEQFF; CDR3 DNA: TGTGCCACCAGCAGAGGAGCCGGGAGCAGGGTCAATGAGCAGTTCTTC
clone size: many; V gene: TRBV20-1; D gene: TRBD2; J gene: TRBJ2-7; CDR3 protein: CSARALAGGLAYEQYF; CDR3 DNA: TGCAGTGCTAGGGCCTTAGCGGGAGGGTTGGCCTACGAGCAGTACTTC
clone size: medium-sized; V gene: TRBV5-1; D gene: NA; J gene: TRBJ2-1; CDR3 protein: CASSLGTGDFYNEQFF; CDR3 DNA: TGCGCCAGCAGCTTGGGAACAGGGGACTTCTACAATGAGCAGTTCTTC
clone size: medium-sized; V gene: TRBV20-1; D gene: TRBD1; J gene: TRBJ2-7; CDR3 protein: CSATSEDRELYEQYF; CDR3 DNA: TGCAGTGCGACCAGCGAGGACAGGGAATTATACGAGCAGTACTTC
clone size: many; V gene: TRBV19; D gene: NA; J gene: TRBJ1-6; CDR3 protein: CASSIESGDNYNSPLHF; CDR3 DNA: TGTGCCAGTAGTATAGAGTCCGGGGACAACTATAATTCACCCCTCCACTTT
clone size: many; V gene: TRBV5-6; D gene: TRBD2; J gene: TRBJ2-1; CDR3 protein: CASSFLAGAHRSSYNEQFF; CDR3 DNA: TGTGCCAGCAGCTTTCTAGCGGGAGCGCACAGAAGCTCCTACAATGAGCAGTTCTTC
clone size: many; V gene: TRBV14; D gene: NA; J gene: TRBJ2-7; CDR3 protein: CASSVFYEQYF; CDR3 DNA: TGTGCCAGCAGCGTCTTCTACGAGCAGTACTTC
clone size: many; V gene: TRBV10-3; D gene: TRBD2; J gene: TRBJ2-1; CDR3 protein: CAISASSGTYNEQFF; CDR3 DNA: TGTGCCATCAGTGCATCTAGCGGGACCTACAATGAGCAGTTCTTC
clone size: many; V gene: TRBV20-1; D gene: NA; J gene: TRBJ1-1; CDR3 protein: CSARDLRGTEAFF; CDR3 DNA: TGCAGTGCTAGAGATCTCCGGGGAACTGAAGCTTTCTTT
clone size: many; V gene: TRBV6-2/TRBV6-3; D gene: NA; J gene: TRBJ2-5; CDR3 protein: CASSTEAVLQETQYF; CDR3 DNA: TGTGCCAGCAGTACCGAGGCGGTCCTTCAAGAGACCCAGTACTTC
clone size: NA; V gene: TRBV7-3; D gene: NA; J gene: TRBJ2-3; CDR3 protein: CASSLNTPTDTQYF; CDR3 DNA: TGTGCCAGCAGCTTAAATACACCCACAGATACGCAGTATTTT
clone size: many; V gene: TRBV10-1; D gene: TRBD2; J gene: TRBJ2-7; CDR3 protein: CAVGVAGSYEQYF; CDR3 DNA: TGCGCCGTCGGGGTAGCGGGAAGCTACGAGCAGTACTTC
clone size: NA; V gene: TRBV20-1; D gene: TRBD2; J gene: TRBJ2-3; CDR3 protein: CSIGGVYSGTGDTDTQYF; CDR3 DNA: TGCAGTATCGGGGGGGTCTATAGTGGCACTGGGGACACAGATACGCAGTATTTT
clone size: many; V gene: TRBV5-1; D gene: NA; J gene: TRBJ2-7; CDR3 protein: CASRSEGSIPVGQYF; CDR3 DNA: TGCGCCAGCAGATCGGAGGGATCAATTCCAGTAGGGCAGTACTTC
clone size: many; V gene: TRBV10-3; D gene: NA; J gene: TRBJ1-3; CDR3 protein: CASRGGLTGNTIYF; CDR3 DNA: TGTGCCAGCCGGGGGGGGCTGACTGGAAACACCATATATTTT
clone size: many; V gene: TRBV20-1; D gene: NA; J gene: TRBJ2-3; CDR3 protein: CSAPDGITADTQYF; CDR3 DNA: TGCAGTGCACCCGACGGGATCACGGCAGATACGCAGTATTTT
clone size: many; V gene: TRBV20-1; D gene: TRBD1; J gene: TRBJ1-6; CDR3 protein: CSAPDRGGESPLHF; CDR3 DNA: TGCAGTGCCCCGGACAGGGGGGGCGAATCACCCCTCCACTTT